The present T cell receptor beta chain was sequenced within a study of blood T cell repertoires in COVID-19 (dated by TCRdb to the early 2020s). The study in broad terms: Samples from collaborators originated in the United States, Italy and Spain and spanned both the acute and convalescent phases of COVID-19. The prospective study material was composed of cDNA or gDNA derived from T cells, B-cell-depleted T cells, or PBMCs. Deeply sampled blood TCRbeta repertoires from subjects exposed to, actively infected with, or recovered from COVID-19 were included in the dataset. A freely available public database, intended as a resource for researchers studying the immune response to SARS-CoV-2, is where the repertoires were released. The samples were drawn from two sources: the first 160 participants of the ongoing ImmuneRACE study, and 1,254 subjects contributed by 6 global collaborators. The sample metadata nearly always contained a de-identified subject ID, COVID-19 status, age in years and sex. Where available, HLA class I and class II types were obtained from metadata supplied by the sample provider rather than from assay-based typing. Broader findings and caveats from the paper: The amount of clinical and demographic metadata varied by source and participant and was provided uncurated.

The immunoSEQ Assay, a bias-controlled multiplex PCR, was used to amplify TCRbeta CDR3 regions from genomic DNA. The paper's processing steps were these. Within the assay, amplification of reference gene primers was used to estimate how many nucleated cells each sample contained. Sequence reads were collapsed and filtered to measure the absolute abundance of every unique TCRbeta CDR3 rearrangement. Productive Simpson clonality was computed per sample as the square root of Simpson's diversity index over productive rearrangements. The clones in this table, taken by TCRdb from immuneACCESS, are in-frame only. Not every clone is retained; where verified, under half of the shortfall comes from an unresolved V gene, and the cause of the rest is unknown. V and J calls and clone size are as listed in that table; D and trimming were resolved from the DNA. For this sample there are over 350,000 clones; around 88% appear just once. The top ten clonotypes cover around 4.4% of the sample.

The cysteine opens and the phenylalanine closes a CDR3 of 13 amino acids. The CDR3 DNA has 39 bases and is translated from base 1. From a lookup of the germline V gene (reference sequence), CDR1 and CDR2 are LGHDT and YNNKEL. After removal of 4 bases from V and 5 bases from J, the junction retains 4 bases not matched to a gene. A word on this clone: Its binding antigen is unknown. Base quality data are lacking; no much larger clone is found one base away.

Collaborating institutions collected whole blood in K2EDTA tubes following their own protocols. For TCRbeta analysis, collaborators shipped samples as frozen whole blood, isolated PBMCs, or DNA extracted from either of those sample types. The sequence was collected from a woman in her thirties with acute or convalescent COVID-19. The rearrangement joined TRBV3-1 (or the pseudogene TRBV3-2) to TRBJ2-5, and 7 junction bases match TRBD1. Sequenced material: peripheral blood. CDR3 reads: CASSLRGLETQYF. DNA sequence: TGTGCCAGCAGCCTGAGGGGGCTGGAGACCCAGTACTTC.